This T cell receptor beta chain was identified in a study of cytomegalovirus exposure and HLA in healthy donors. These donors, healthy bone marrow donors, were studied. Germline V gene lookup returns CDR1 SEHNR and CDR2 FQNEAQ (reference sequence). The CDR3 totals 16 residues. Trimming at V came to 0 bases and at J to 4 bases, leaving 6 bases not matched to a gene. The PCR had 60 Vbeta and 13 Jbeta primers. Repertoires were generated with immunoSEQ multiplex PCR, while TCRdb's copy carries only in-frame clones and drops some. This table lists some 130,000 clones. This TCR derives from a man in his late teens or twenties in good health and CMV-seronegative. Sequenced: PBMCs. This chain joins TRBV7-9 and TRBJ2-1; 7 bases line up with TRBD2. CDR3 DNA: TGTGCCAGCAGCTTAGCCCCTAGCGGCGATTACAATGAGCAGTTCTTC. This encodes CASSLAPSGDYNEQFF. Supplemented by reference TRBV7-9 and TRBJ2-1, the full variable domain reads DTGVSQNPRHKITKRGQNVTFRCDPISEHNRLYWYRQTLGQGPEFLTYFQNEAQLEKSRLLSDRFSAERPKGSFSTLEIQRTEQGDSAMYLCASSLAPSGDYNEQFFGPGTRLTVL.